The sequence of this T cell receptor beta chain was determined in a study of T cell responses to AZD1222 COVID-19 vaccine. This CDR3 region has 14 residues. Trimming at V came to 8 bases and at J to 0 bases, leaving 6 bases not matched to a gene. Germline assignment: CDR1 SNHLY and CDR2 FYNNEI. Generated by immunoSEQ multiplex PCR, the TCRdb table keeps only in-frame clones and is missing some. The sample has roughly 120,000 clones, roughly 88% seen once. The genes are TRBV2 and TRBJ2-7; the match to TRBD1 covers 8 bases. Sequences were derived from peripheral blood, sampled on day 0 of MenACWY control vaccination. This TCR came from an adult in good health. The CDR3 region is CASRRTGSSYEQYF. As DNA, the CDR3 is TGTGCCAGCCGAAGGACAGGGTCCTCCTACGAGCAGTACTTC.